This is a list of T cell receptor beta chains from one sample in a study of OX40 agonist ivuxolimab in advanced cancers. Method: immunoSEQ multiplex PCR; TCRdb's copy keeps in-frame clones and lacks some. This sample has more than 5,500 clones, with 70% to 75% found just once. Source: CD4+ or CD8+ T cells sorted from blood, taken in a trial of the OX40 agonist ivuxolimab. Every receptor here comes from an adult with an advanced solid tumor such as melanoma, head and neck, liver or kidney cancer. Both conserved end residues are part of each CDR3. A D gene is named only where the DNA matches it firmly. Only some rows state a clone size, as once, few, many or a class for expanded clones.

TRBD2,TRBV9,TRBJ2-1,16,few,CASSDALTSGRDEQFF,TGTGCCAGCAGCGATGCCTTGACTAGCGGGAGGGATGAGCAGTTCTTC
NA,TRBV7-2,TRBJ1-2,17,NA,CASSLHGEGISNYGYTF,TGTGCCAGCAGCTTACACGGGGAGGGGATCTCTAACTATGGCTACACCTTC
NA,TRBV10-3,TRBJ2-1,16,NA,CAISESSGEPVQEQFF,TGTGCCATCAGTGAGTCGTCGGGGGAGCCCGTCCAAGAACAGTTCTTC
NA,TRBV6-5,TRBJ2-5,14,once,CASSETGGGETQYF,TGTGCCAGCAGCGAGACAGGAGGGGGAGAGACCCAGTACTTC
NA,TRBV9,TRBJ2-3,16,NA,CASSPPGGGDVNTQYF,TGTGCCAGCAGCCCACCGGGGGGCGGGGACGTGAATACGCAGTATTTT
NA,TRBV30,TRBJ1-1,12,NA,CAWSVGSTEAFF,TGTGCCTGGAGTGTGGGGTCCACTGAAGCTTTCTTT
TRBD2,TRBV6-1,TRBJ2-1,14,NA,CASTLGAGESGEFF,TGTGCCAGCACCCTAGGGGCGGGAGAATCGGGGGAGTTCTTC
TRBD1,TRBV28,TRBJ2-7,15,NA,CASSVRTGSLYEQYF,TGTGCCAGCAGTGTACGGACAGGGTCGCTTTACGAGCAGTACTTC
NA,TRBV27,TRBJ1-5,15,NA,CASLPRARSNQPQHF,TGTGCCAGCCTACCACGGGCGCGAAGCAATCAGCCCCAGCATTTT
NA,TRBV7-2,TRBJ2-1,15,NA,CASSLAGFAYNEQFF,TGTGCCAGCAGCTTAGCGGGGTTTGCGTACAATGAGCAGTTCTTC
TRBD2,TRBV7-2,TRBJ2-7,13,NA,CASSSSAGWEQYF,TGTGCCAGCAGCTCCTCAGCGGGATGGGAGCAGTACTTC
NA,TRBV4-3,TRBJ2-5,17,once,CASSQDRGGGVQETQYF,TGCGCCAGCAGCCAAGATAGGGGGGGAGGGGTGCAAGAGACCCAGTACTTC
NA,TRBV13,TRBJ2-7,14,NA,CASSLGPAGGIQYF,TGTGCCAGCAGCTTAGGACCAGCGGGCGGTATCCAGTACTTC
TRBD1,TRBV7-2,TRBJ2-7,15,NA,CASSSVRDSAYEQYF,TGTGCCAGCAGCTCGGTCCGGGACAGCGCATACGAGCAGTACTTC
NA,TRBV2,TRBJ2-7,10,NA,CASSAREQYF,TGTGCCAGCAGCGCTCGCGAGCAGTACTTC
NA,TRBV7-9,TRBJ2-7,16,NA,CASSPPESRGPYEQYF,TGTGCCAGCAGCCCTCCTGAGAGCAGGGGCCCCTACGAGCAGTACTTC
NA,TRBV25-1,TRBJ2-1,12,few,CASSEGVFEQFF,TGTGCCAGCAGTGAGGGGGTTTTTGAGCAGTTCTTC
TRBD1,TRBV7-2,TRBJ1-2,16,NA,CASSLGIPTGVGGYTF,TGTGCCAGCAGCTTAGGAATCCCGACAGGGGTTGGTGGCTACACCTTC
NA,TRBV7-3,TRBJ1-1,13,NA,CASSLAPNTEAFF,TGTGCCAGCAGCTTAGCACCGAACACTGAAGCTTTCTTT
NA,TRBV7-9,TRBJ2-7,17,NA,CASSLTAGQKPSYEQYF,TGTGCCAGCAGCTTGACGGCGGGACAGAAACCTTCCTACGAGCAGTACTTC
TRBD1,TRBV5-6,TRBJ2-4,16,once,CASSPIRGLAKNIQYF,TGTGCCAGCAGCCCTATCAGGGGGTTAGCCAAAAACATTCAGTACTTC
NA,TRBV29-1,TRBJ1-2,8,few,CSAPWDNF,TGCAGCGCCCCCTGGGACAACTTC
NA,TRBV6-1,TRBJ1-1,13,few,CASSETQAAEAFF,TGTGCCAGCAGTGAAACGCAGGCGGCTGAAGCTTTCTTT
NA,TRBV15,TRBJ1-1,16,NA,CATSRMQTGANTEAFF,TGTGCCACCAGCAGAATGCAGACCGGGGCGAACACTGAAGCTTTCTTT
TRBD1,TRBV19,TRBJ2-3,17,once,CASSIDGDRAVTDTQYF,TGTGCCAGTAGTATAGATGGCGACAGGGCAGTGACAGATACGCAGTATTTT
NA,TRBV19,TRBJ2-7,13,NA,CASSIGQAYEQYF,TGTGCCAGTAGTATAGGACAGGCCTACGAGCAGTACTTC
TRBD1,TRBV5-5,TRBJ1-5,16,NA,CASSSGDRGSDQPQHF,TGTGCCAGCAGCAGTGGAGACAGGGGGAGCGATCAGCCCCAGCATTTT
NA,TRBV6-6,TRBJ1-1,14,medium-sized,CASRETGLGTEAFF,TGTGCCAGCAGGGAGACAGGTTTGGGCACTGAAGCTTTCTTT
TRBD1,TRBV4-3,TRBJ1-1,15,NA,CASSQSGTANTEAFF,TGCGCCAGCAGCCAGTCCGGGACAGCGAACACTGAAGCTTTCTTT
TRBD2,TRBV9,TRBJ2-5,15,NA,CASSVAGTSGETQYF,TGTGCCAGCAGCGTAGCCGGGACTAGTGGAGAGACCCAGTACTTC
TRBD2,TRBV19,TRBJ2-7,15,hyperexpanded,CASSPTSGVGYEQYF,TGTGCCAGTAGTCCAACTAGCGGGGTTGGGTACGAGCAGTACTTC
NA,TRBV4-2,TRBJ2-1,15,once,CASSQEEGWRGEQFF,TGTGCCAGCAGCCAAGAGGAGGGATGGAGGGGTGAGCAGTTCTTC
TRBD2,TRBV6-1,TRBJ2-1,16,once,CASSEEREPSWNEQFF,TGTGCCAGCAGTGAAGAGCGGGAGCCCAGCTGGAATGAGCAGTTCTTC
NA,TRBV27,TRBJ2-5,14,once,CASSLPGAPETQYF,TGTGCCAGCAGTTTACCGGGGGCCCCAGAGACCCAGTACTTC
TRBD1,TRBV6-1,TRBJ1-5,14,few,CASRTGLSNQPQHF,TGTGCCAGTCGGACAGGACTTAGCAATCAGCCCCAGCATTTT